The 26 T cell receptor beta chains reported below all come from one sample, sequenced in a study of T cell responses to AZD1222 COVID-19 vaccine. Some clones are missing from TCRdb's copy, which holds only in-frame ones; the method was immunoSEQ multiplex PCR. This sample has approximately 80,000 clones, with about 87% found just once. Specimen: peripheral blood, collected on day 0 of AZD1222 vaccination. The origin of the receptors is an adult in good health.

The V and J genes are TRBV10-2 and TRBJ1-5, with D maybe TRBD1 (5 bases). V was trimmed by 5 bases and J by 4 bases, leaving 15 bases between them. Germline loops: CDR1 WSHSY, CDR2 SAAADI. CDR3 length: 15 amino acids. Here the CDR3 reads CASSPFPGANQPQHF. DNA of the CDR3: TGCGCCAGCAGTCCCTTTCCCGGGGCGAATCAGCCCCAGCATTTT.

The chain uses TRBV11-2 and TRBJ2-7; possibly TRBD2 for D (6 bases). The CDR3 is made up of 15 amino acids. From germline, CDR1 is SGHAT and CDR2 FQNNGV. V gave up 1 base and J gave up 3 bases, with 13 bases separating them. As DNA, the CDR3 is TGTGCCAGCAGCTTAGGGGCGGGGAACCTCTACGAGCAGTACTTC. Amino acid sequence: CASSLGAGNLYEQYF.

This clone was counted a single time. The rearrangement uses TRBV21-1 and TRBJ2-3; the table's D call TRBD2 went unverified against the DNA. TRBV21-1 is tagged as a pseudogene. The CDR3 extends over 17 amino acids. CDR3 in amino acids: CASSKAKHRRGTDTQYF. The DNA of the CDR3 is TGTGCCAGCAGCAAAGCGAAGCATCGGCGGGGCACAGATACGCAGTATTTT.

The rearrangement joins TRBV7-9 to TRBJ2-2; D is perhaps TRBD1 (6 bases). This CDR3 region has 16 residues. Germline V gene lookup returns CDR1 SEHNR and CDR2 FQNEAQ (reference sequence). The V and J ends lost 8 bases and 0 bases respectively, with 16 bases between them. CDR3 in DNA: TGTGCCAGCGATCCCAGGGGATCTTCGAACACCGGGGAGCTGTTTTTT. Amino acids: CASDPRGSSNTGELFF.

The chain recombines TRBV20-1 with TRBJ2-7; D not certain. In germline, CDR1 is DFQATT, CDR2 SNEGSKA (reference sequence). Trimming stripped 5 bases from V and 2 bases from J, with 7 bases between. The CDR3 sequence is 11 residues long. CDR3 residues: CSAPRAYEQYF. The CDR3 DNA reads TGCAGTGCTCCACGAGCCTACGAGCAGTACTTC.

This clone was seen a handful of times. This chain uses TRBV30 with TRBJ1-5; no reliable D call. Germline V gives CDR1 GTSNPN, CDR2 SVGIG (reference sequence). This CDR3 comprises 15 residues. V lost 1 base, J lost 3 bases, and 13 bases lay in between. CDR3 nucleotides: TGTGCCTGGAGTGATGTCGGCAGAGCCAATCAGCCCCAGCATTTT. It translates to CAWSDVGRANQPQHF.

The chain links TRBV9 to TRBJ1-2, with a tentative D call TRBD1 (5 bases). Germline assignment: CDR1 SGDLS and CDR2 YYNGEE. Deletions cut 0 bases from V and 1 base from J, with 13 bases between. CDR3 length: 16 residues. CDR3 DNA: TGTGCCAGCAGCGTAGATGGGGCGTGGGGTAACTATGGCTACACCTTC. It yields the protein CASSVDGAWGNYGYTF.

The rearrangement uses TRBV27 and TRBJ2-7; D may correspond to TRBD1 or TRBD2 (7 bases each). The germline gives CDR1 MNHEY, CDR2 SMNVEV (reference sequence). This CDR3 has 14 residues. V lost 10 bases to trimming and J lost 7 bases, with 23 bases between them. The CDR3, as DNA: TGTGCCACCGGGAGGACAGGAGCCGCCGGTGAGCAGTACTTC. The encoded protein is CATGRTGAAGEQYF.

CDR3 nucleotide sequence: TGTGCCTGGGAGAGGTACAAATACAATGAGCAGTTCTTC. Amino acid sequence: CAWERYKYNEQFF. J is TRBJ2-1 and V is TRBV30; D uncertain. Germline V gene sequence: CDR1 GTSNPN, CDR2 SVGIG (reference sequence). V dropped 5 bases and J dropped 4 bases, with 12 bases sitting between them. The CDR3 has 13 amino acids.

Judged by abundance, this clone is medium-sized. The chain has TRBV6-5 and TRBJ1-5; D remains unclear. CDR1 is MNHEY, CDR2 SVGAGI, per germline. The CDR3 loop spans 15 amino acids. Trimming left V 7 bases short and J 2 bases short, with 15 bases between. CDR3: CASTERWEGNQPQHF. Here the CDR3 DNA reads TGTGCCAGCACCGAACGGTGGGAGGGCAATCAGCCCCAGCATTTT.

A single count supports this clone. The chain has TRBV28 and TRBJ1-2; D ambiguous. V dropped 1 base and J dropped 5 bases, with 5 bases sitting between them. The CDR3 length is 12 residues. Germline V gene lookup returns CDR1 MDHEN and CDR2 SYDVKM. CDR3 protein: CASSLYGYGYTF. DNA for the CDR3: TGTGCCAGCAGTTTATATGGGTATGGCTACACCTTC.

The chain couples TRBV7-2 to TRBJ1-2; 8 nucleotides match TRBD1. The CDR3 loop spans 15 amino acids. The germline CDR1 and CDR2 sequences are SGHTA and FQGNSA. V lost 5 bases and J lost 8; bases outside the gene matches: 13. In DNA, the CDR3 is TGTGCCAGCAGCGCTCAGGGGGCAGGGATTGGAGGCTACACCTTC. Translation gives CASSAQGAGIGGYTF.

This clone appeared a single time. This chain joins TRBV5-5 and TRBJ1-4, with no clear D. Germline assignment: CDR1 SGHKS and CDR2 YYEKEE (reference sequence). The length of the CDR3 is 14 residues. V shed 3 bases and J shed 11 bases, with 17 bases lying between them. CDR3 nucleotides: TGTGCCAGCAGCTCAAGGGTCGGTGACGTTAAACTGTTTTTT. Its protein is CASSSRVGDVKLFF.

There are a few counts of this clone. This chain joins TRBV4-2 and TRBJ1-2, with a weak D call TRBD1 (5 bases). Looked up from germline, CDR1 is LGHNA and CDR2 is YNFKEQ. The CDR3 runs to 12 residues. Trimming took off 0 bases at V and 8 bases at J, with 7 bases between the two ends. CDR3 loop: CASSQEGTGYTF. In DNA form, the CDR3 reads TGTGCCAGCAGCCAAGAAGGGACCGGCTACACCTTC.

In this sample, this clone turned up once. The chain is built from TRBV5-1 and TRBJ2-3; D not resolved. The CDR3 spans 15 residues. Trimming took off 0 bases at V and 0 bases at J, with 8 bases between the two ends. Germline CDR1 and CDR2: SGHRS and YFSETQ. CDR3 region: CASSLGGWSTDTQYF. The CDR3 nucleotides are TGCGCCAGCAGCTTGGGGGGTTGGAGCACAGATACGCAGTATTTT.

This chain links TRBV7-6 with TRBJ1-3, with D possibly being TRBD1 (6 bases). V lost 7 bases and J lost 3, with 13 bases in between. This CDR3 is 14 amino acids long. The germline V gene has CDR1 SGHVS and CDR2 FNYEAQ. For the CDR3, the DNA is TGTGCCAGCAAATCCGGGACACATGGAAACACCATATATTTT. It encodes CASKSGTHGNTIYF.

The chain combines TRBV21-1 with TRBJ2-1; the table's D call of TRBD1 was not tested on the DNA. TRBV21-1 is flagged as a pseudogene. CDR3 length equals 21 residues. The CDR3 protein is CASSKGLYLSKTGCPFNEQFF. DNA of the CDR3: TGTGCCAGCAGCAAAGGATTATACCTAAGTAAGACAGGGTGTCCGTTCAATGAGCAGTTCTTC.

V usage is TRBV18 and J usage is TRBJ2-7; a possible D gene is TRBD1 (6 bases). Trimming pared 9 bases from V and 0 bases from J, leaving 12 bases between. There are 13 residues in the CDR3. The germline CDR1 and CDR2 sequences are KGHSH and LQKENI. The CDR3 sequence: CASSGQNSYEQYF. The CDR3 DNA sequence: TGTGCCAGTTCCGGACAGAACTCCTACGAGCAGTACTTC.

This clone was counted at least ten times. V gene TRBV19 combines with J gene TRBJ2-7; a possible D gene is TRBD1 (5 bases). Trimming left V 8 bases short and J 2 bases short, with 16 bases between. CDR1 and CDR2 from the germline V gene are LNHDA and SQIVND (reference sequence). This CDR3 is 14 amino acids long. The CDR3 sequence: CASGNAGIPYEQYF. CDR3 sequence (DNA): TGTGCCAGTGGGAACGCAGGGATTCCCTACGAGCAGTACTTC. Complete variable domain (other parts from reference TRBV19 and TRBJ2-7): DGGITQSPKYLFRKEGQNVTLSCEQNLNHDAMYWYRQDPGQGLRLIYYSQIVNDFQKGDIAEGYSVSREKKESFPLTVTSAQKNPTAFYLCASGNAGIPYEQYFGPGTRLTVT.

The chain links TRBV6-6 to TRBJ1-6; unclear D gene. The germline V gene has CDR1 MNHNY and CDR2 SVGAGI (reference sequence). V lost 6 bases, J lost 9 bases, and 21 bases lay in between. The CDR3 is made up of 16 amino acids. DNA for the CDR3: TGTGCCAGCAGCAACTTGGGAGGGAGGGTAGGTTCACCCCTCCACTTT. It codes for CASSNLGGRVGSPLHF.

The V gene is TRBV15, the J gene TRBJ2-2; D possibly corresponds to TRBD2 (5 bases). V was pared by 6 bases and J by 6 bases, with 11 bases between. Germline-derived CDR1 and CDR2 are LNHNV and YYDKDF (reference sequence). The CDR3 covers 13 residues. This chain's CDR3 is CATRLERAGELFF. CDR3 coding DNA: TGTGCCACCAGATTGGAGAGGGCCGGGGAGCTGTTTTTT.

The chain uses TRBV5-6 and TRBJ1-3; maybe TRBD1 (5 bases). This CDR3 has 14 residues. Per germline, CDR1 SGHDT and CDR2 YYEEEE. V lost 7 bases and J 4 bases, leaving 15 bases between the germline ends. The DNA for the CDR3 is TGTGCCAGCGGTGGCGGGGCGTCCGGAAACACCATATATTTT. This codes for CASGGGASGNTIYF.

This clone was detected once. The V call is TRBV5-1, the J call TRBJ2-3, with D possibly called TRBD1 or TRBD2 (5 bases each). The CDR3 totals 15 residues. Germline V lookup: CDR1 SGHRS, CDR2 YFSETQ. Trimming took off 4 bases at V and 4 bases at J, with 16 bases between the two ends. The chain's CDR3 is CASSPGSVQSDTQYF. CDR3 bases: TGCGCCAGCAGCCCAGGGAGCGTTCAATCAGATACGCAGTATTTT.

A single count supports this clone. The junction departs from the called germline gene at one end, perhaps through a read error. This chain links TRBV19 with TRBJ1-1; D might be TRBD1 (5 bases). This CDR3 spans 14 amino acids. The germline CDR1 and CDR2 sequences are LNHDA and SQIVND (reference sequence). CDR3 in DNA: TGTGCCAGTGGTATGGGGGTCCTGAACACTGAAGCTTTCTTT. Translating it yields CASGMGVLNTEAFF.

V gene TRBV12-3 or TRBV12-4 combines with J gene TRBJ2-3; no clear D. CDR3 length: 13 amino acids. The V end was cut by 3 bases, the J end by 4 bases, with 8 bases between. This CDR3 is CASSFLMADTQYF. CDR3 sequence (DNA): TGTGCCAGCAGTTTTCTTATGGCAGATACGCAGTATTTT.

This chain joins TRBV5-1 and TRBJ1-1; D is possibly TRBD1 (5 bases). V lost 4 bases and J 4 bases, leaving 20 bases between the germline ends. Germline V gene data show CDR1 as SGHRS and CDR2 as YFSETQ. This CDR3 has 16 residues. In nucleotides, the CDR3 is TGCGCCAGCAGCCCCCGGGTACGGGGGGTGGGCACTGAAGCTTTCTTT. Translating gives CASSPRVRGVGTEAFF. Full variable domain (missing parts from reference TRBV5-1 and TRBJ1-1): KAGVTQTPRYLIKTRGQQVTLSCSPISGHRSVSWYQQTPGQGLQFLFEYFSETQRNKGNFPGRFSGRQFSNSRSEMNVSTLELGDSALYLCASSPRVRGVGTEAFFGQGTRLTVV.